This T cell receptor beta chain came from a study of T cell responses to AZD1222 COVID-19 vaccine. The germline CDR1 and CDR2 sequences are MNHEY and SVGEGT. There are 13 residues in the CDR3. V was trimmed by 2 bases and J by 4 bases, leaving 6 bases between them. Profiling relied on immunoSEQ multiplex PCR, and the TCRdb table lists in-frame clones only, not all of them. The data contain 100,000 to 150,000 clones, roughly 90% of them singletons. Sequencing used peripheral blood, obtained on day 0 of AZD1222 vaccination. This receptor was taken from an adult in good health. This chain links TRBV6-2 or TRBV6-3 with TRBJ1-5; no reliable D call. CDR3 residues: CASSYPLNQPQHF. The CDR3 DNA sequence: TGTGCCAGCAGTTACCCGTTAAATCAGCCCCAGCATTTT.